A single TCR beta chain is shown here with its context. This entry is derived from a study of blood T cell repertoires in COVID-19. For the study at large: Spain, Italy and the United States supplied samples that represented acute and convalescent COVID-19.

In germline, CDR1 is SGHTA, CDR2 FQGTGA. Losses at the gene ends were 5 bases for V and 4 bases for J; bases not matched to a gene: 10. This CDR3 region has 15 residues. The protocol was immunoSEQ multiplex PCR, while the TCRdb copy is restricted to in-frame clones and leaves out a portion. The table has approximately 140,000 clones, 65% to 90% seen once. The rearrangement uses TRBV7-3 and TRBJ1-1; 7 positions agree with TRBD1. This receptor was taken from a man in his sixties or seventies with acute or convalescent COVID-19. Input material: peripheral blood. The CDR3 bases are TGTGCCAGCAGCCAGGAGGGGGCGCCGGGCACTGAAGCTTTCTTT. Translation: CASSQEGAPGTEAFF.